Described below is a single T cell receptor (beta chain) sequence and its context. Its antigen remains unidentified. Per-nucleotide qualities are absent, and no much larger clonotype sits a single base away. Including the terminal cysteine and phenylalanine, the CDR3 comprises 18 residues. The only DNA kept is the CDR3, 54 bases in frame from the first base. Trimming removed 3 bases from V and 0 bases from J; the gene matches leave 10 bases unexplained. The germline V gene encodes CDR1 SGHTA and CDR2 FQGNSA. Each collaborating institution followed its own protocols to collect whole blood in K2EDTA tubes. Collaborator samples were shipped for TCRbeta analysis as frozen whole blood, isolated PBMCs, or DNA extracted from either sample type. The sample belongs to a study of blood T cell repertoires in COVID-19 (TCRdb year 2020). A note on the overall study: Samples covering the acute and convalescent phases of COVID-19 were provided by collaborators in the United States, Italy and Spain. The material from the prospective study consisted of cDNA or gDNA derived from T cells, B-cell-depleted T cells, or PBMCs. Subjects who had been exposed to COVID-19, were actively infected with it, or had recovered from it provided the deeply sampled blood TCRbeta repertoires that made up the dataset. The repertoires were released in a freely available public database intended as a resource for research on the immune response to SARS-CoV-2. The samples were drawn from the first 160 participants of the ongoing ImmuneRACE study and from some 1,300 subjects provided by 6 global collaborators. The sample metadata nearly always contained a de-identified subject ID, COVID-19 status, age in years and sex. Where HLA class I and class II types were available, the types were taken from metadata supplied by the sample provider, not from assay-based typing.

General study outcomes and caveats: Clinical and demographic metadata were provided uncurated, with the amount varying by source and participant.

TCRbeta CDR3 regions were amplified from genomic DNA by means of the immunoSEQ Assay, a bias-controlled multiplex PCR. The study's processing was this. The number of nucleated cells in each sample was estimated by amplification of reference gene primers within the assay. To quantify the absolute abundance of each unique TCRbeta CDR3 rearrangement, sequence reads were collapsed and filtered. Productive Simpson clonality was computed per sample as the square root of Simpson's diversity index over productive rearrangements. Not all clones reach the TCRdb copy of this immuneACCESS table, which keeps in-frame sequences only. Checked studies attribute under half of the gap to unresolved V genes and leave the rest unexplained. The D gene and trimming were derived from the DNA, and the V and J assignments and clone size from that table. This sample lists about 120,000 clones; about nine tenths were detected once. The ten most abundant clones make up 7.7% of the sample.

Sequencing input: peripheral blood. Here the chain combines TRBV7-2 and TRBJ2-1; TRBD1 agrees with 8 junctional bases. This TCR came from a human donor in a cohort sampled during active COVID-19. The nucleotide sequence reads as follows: TGTGCCAGCAGCTTGGATCAGGGGGCGGCGAGCTCCTACAATGAGCAGTTCTTC. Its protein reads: CASSLDQGAASSYNEQFF.